The 19 T cell receptor beta chains below all came from one sample that was sequenced in a study of blood T cells in healthy people across ages. The authors ran a second PCR of roughly 6 to 11 cycles using a sample-barcoded 5' primer and a J-beta primer mix. TCRdb processed the 5' RACE reads anew with MiXCR; each CDR3 protein has one entry. The table shows roughly 2 million distinct CDR3 sequences, with around 50% occurring only once. The sequencing sample was made of blood. These receptors all stem from a woman in her thirties or forties in good health.

The chain joins TRBV6-2 or TRBV6-3 to TRBJ1-4, with 7 positions matching TRBD1. CDR1 and CDR2 (germline): MNHEY, SVGEGT. With 6 bases clipped from V and 3 bases from J, the junction kept 10 bases outside the gene matches. This CDR3 region has 16 residues. CDR3 sequence: CASRPTGKMANEKLFF. The DNA for the CDR3 is TGTGCCAGCAGACCGACAGGGAAGATGGCTAATGAAAAACTGTTTTTT.

This clonotype appeared a few times. The chain links TRBV27 to TRBJ2-7; D remains ambiguous. CDR1 and CDR2 (germline): MNHEY, SMNVEV (reference sequence). V was clipped by 4 bases and J by 7 bases, with 8 bases between them. The CDR3 is 11 amino acids. CDR3 loop: CASSSFREQYF. For the CDR3, the DNA is TGTGCCAGCAGTTCATTTAGGGAGCAGTACTTC.

The chain couples TRBV10-3 to TRBJ2-7, with 8 bases aligning to TRBD1. The CDR3 totals 14 residues. Germline values: CDR1 ENHRY, CDR2 SYGVKD. V lost 8 bases to trimming and J lost 4 bases; unmatched junction nucleotides: 10. CDR3 protein: CAISGGTGGYEQYF. Here the CDR3 DNA reads TGTGCCATCTCAGGTGGGACAGGAGGGTACGAGCAGTACTTC.

V gene TRBV7-2 combines with J gene TRBJ2-3, with D possibly matching TRBD2 (5 bases). From germline, CDR1 is SGHTA and CDR2 FQGNSA. Trimming took off 5 bases at V and 0 bases at J, with 15 bases between the two ends. The CDR3 is 16 amino acids. DNA for the CDR3: TGTGCCAGCAGCCCGTGGACTCGCGCTAGCACAGATACGCAGTATTTT. It translates to CASSPWTRASTDTQYF. Full variable domain (missing parts from reference TRBV7-2 and TRBJ2-3): GAGVSQSPSNKVTEKGKDVELRCDPISGHTALYWYRQSLGQGLEFLIYFQGNSAPDKSGLPSDRFSAERTGGSVSTLTIQRTQQEDSAVYLCASSPWTRASTDTQYFGPGTRLTVL.

The rearrangement joins TRBV29-1 to TRBJ2-5, with TRBD2 matching over 15 bases. V dropped 8 bases and J dropped 11; count of bases not matched to a gene: 6. There are 12 residues in the CDR3. The germline CDR1 and CDR2 sequences are SQVTM and ANQGSEA. CDR3 protein: CSTGLAGGEQYF. CDR3 in DNA: TGCAGCACGGGACTAGCGGGGGGTGAGCAGTACTTC.

The CDR3 DNA follows: TGTGCCAGCAGTTTTAGTGGGGAGATACAGCCCCAGCATTTT. Translated, it gives CASSFSGEIQPQHF. The gene calls are TRBV27 and TRBJ1-5; D uncertain. The V end lost 3 bases, the J end lost 7 bases, and 13 bases lay between the germline ends. CDR3 size: 14 residues. Germline CDR1 reads MNHEY; CDR2 reads SMNVEV (reference sequence).

This clonotype showed up just a few times. This sequence joins TRBV7-8 and TRBJ2-5; TRBD2 agrees at 7 bases. Looked up from germline, CDR1 is SGHVS and CDR2 is FQNEAQ. CDR3 length equals 16 residues. Losses at the gene ends were 5 bases for V and 2 bases for J; bases not matched to a gene: 11. The CDR3 is CASSQAQRGNQETQYF. CDR3 bases: TGTGCCAGCAGCCAAGCTCAGCGGGGAAATCAAGAGACCCAGTACTTC.

This clonotype was counted a single time. Its ends do not fully match the called genes, so a read error is possible. The chain carries TRBV15 and TRBJ2-4; D may match TRBD1 or TRBD2 (7 bases each). The CDR3 extends over 17 amino acids. Germline CDR1 and CDR2: LNHNV and YYDKDF (reference sequence). The DNA for the CDR3 is TGTACCACCAGCAGAGGACCAGGGGGAGGGGGCCGGAACATTCAGTACTTC. It specifies CTTSRGPGGGGRNIQYF.

The chain employs TRBV3-1 and TRBJ2-3, with TRBD1 matching over 9 bases. Germline V CDR1 and CDR2: LGHDT, YNNKEL (reference sequence). After removal of 4 bases from V and 2 bases from J, the junction contained 7 bases not matched to a gene. CDR3 length: 16 residues. CDR3 protein: CASSLTGTGITDTQYF. The DNA for the CDR3 is TGTGCCAGCAGCCTTACCGGGACAGGGATCACAGATACGCAGTATTTT.

The CDR3 region has the DNA TGTGCCAGCAGTGAAGACAGGGGGATTTCCACAGATACGCAGTATTTT. Protein sequence: CASSEDRGISTDTQYF. The genes are TRBV2 and TRBJ2-3; 8 positions agree with TRBD1. The CDR3 is 16 amino acids. The ends lost 1 base at V and 2 bases at J; junction bases unmatched: 5. Germline values: CDR1 SNHLY, CDR2 FYNNEI.

This sequence joins TRBV6-1 and TRBJ1-5, with D possibly matching TRBD1 (6 bases). The CDR3 contains 16 residues. Looked up from germline, CDR1 is MNHNS and CDR2 is SASEGT. Trimming removed 4 bases at V and 0 bases at J, with 13 bases between. The CDR3 is CASSGGQRYSNQPQHF. The CDR3 nucleotides are TGTGCCAGCAGTGGAGGACAGCGATATAGCAATCAGCCCCAGCATTTT.

This clonotype was detected a few times. The V call is TRBV20-1, the J call TRBJ1-1; 7 bases line up with TRBD1. The CDR3 is 13 residues long. V lost 5 bases to trimming and J lost 3 bases; unmatched junction nucleotides: 6. Germline CDR1 reads DFQATT; CDR2 reads SNEGSKA (reference sequence). The CDR3: CSAATGQYTEAFF. CDR3 DNA sequence: TGCAGTGCTGCCACGGGACAGTACACTGAAGCTTTCTTT.

CDR3 protein: CASTARDLRSGANVLTF. The CDR3 nucleotides read TGTGCCAGCACCGCCAGGGATCTACGCTCTGGGGCCAACGTCCTGACTTTC. This chain links TRBV27 with TRBJ2-6, with TRBD1 as a possible D gene (5 bases). The CDR3 is made up of 17 amino acids. V was trimmed by 7 bases and J by 0 bases, leaving 16 bases between them. In germline, CDR1 is MNHEY, CDR2 SMNVEV (reference sequence).

The chain links TRBV12-3 or TRBV12-4 to TRBJ2-3; 16 nucleotides align to TRBD2. V shed 6 bases, J shed 0 bases, and the junction held 6 bases outside the gene matches. CDR3 length: 18 residues. Here the CDR3 reads CASSLGTSGGVSTDTQYF. The CDR3 nucleotides are TGTGCCAGCAGCCTCGGGACTAGCGGGGGGGTTAGCACAGATACGCAGTATTTT.

A word on this clonotype: One junction end disagrees with the germline gene, perhaps due to a read error. The V gene is TRBV6-1, the J gene TRBJ2-1; D unclear. The end of the DNA is better explained by TRBJ2-7, so the J call may be wrong. Germline lookup yields CDR1 MNHNS and CDR2 SASEGT. The CDR3 loop spans 15 amino acids. The CDR3 is CASSEGRPPYNEQYF. CDR3 nucleotides: TGTGCCAGTAGTGAAGGTAGACCACCTTACAATGAGCAGTACTTC.

This clonotype has only one observation. The rearrangement joins TRBV5-1 to TRBJ2-1; TRBD2 matches at 13 bases. The V and J ends lost 0 bases and 9 bases, in that order; junction bases with no gene match: 6. Germline V gene sequence: CDR1 SGHRS, CDR2 YFSETQ. CDR3 length: 16 amino acids. This CDR3 reads CASSLATSGGFGEQFF. The CDR3 DNA follows: TGCGCCAGCAGCTTGGCGACTAGCGGGGGGTTTGGTGAGCAGTTCTTC.

This clonotype was detected only once. This sequence joins TRBV27 and TRBJ2-1; D unclear. CDR1 and CDR2 from the germline V gene are MNHEY and SMNVEV (reference sequence). Trimming left V 3 bases short and J 3 bases short, with 12 bases between. CDR3 length: 15 amino acids. Here the CDR3 reads CASSFVGGSYNEQFF. In DNA, the CDR3 is TGTGCCAGCAGTTTCGTCGGCGGCAGCTACAATGAGCAGTTCTTC.

This clonotype was counted a few times. The CDR3 spells CAIQGQAVGEQYF. The CDR3 DNA is TGTGCCATCCAGGGACAGGCCGTTGGCGAGCAGTACTTC. This sequence joins TRBV28 and TRBJ2-7, with TRBD1 matching 8 bases. The CDR3 totals 13 residues. V shed 10 bases and J 6 bases; nucleotides not matched to a gene: 11. Germline CDR1 and CDR2: MDHEN and SYDVKM.

The sample holds a few counts of this clonotype. The CDR3 here is CASTIRSGVRNNEQFF. Here the CDR3 DNA reads TGCGCCAGCACCATTCGGTCGGGGGTGAGAAACAATGAGCAGTTCTTC. This sequence joins TRBV4-1 and TRBJ2-1, with D possibly TRBD2 on 6 matching bases. Germline V gene lookup returns CDR1 MGHRA and CDR2 YSYEKL. The V end lost 7 bases, the J end lost 5 bases, and 21 bases lay between the germline ends. The CDR3 loop spans 16 amino acids.